These T cell receptor beta chains were read from a single sample in a study of identical twins. MiXCR, applied by TCRdb to the 5' RACE reads, yields one record per CDR3 protein. The sample lists under 800,000 distinct CDR3 sequences; about 20% were seen once. These same data were also listed under a study on T cells expressing NK-cell markers.

Sequences were obtained from PBMCs. These receptors were collected from a woman younger than 30 in good health. CDR3s include the opening cysteine and the closing phenylalanine or tryptophan. The D gene is left open where the match is weak. Clone size is not always given. Where it is, it says once, few, many or a class for expanded clones.

>NA|15|TRBD2|TRBJ2-1|TRBV19
CASTPSGGKYNEQFF
TGTGCCAGTACCCCTAGCGGGGGTAAATACAATGAGCAGTTCTTC
>NA|11|NA|TRBJ1-1|TRBV29-1
CSVPPESAAFF
TGCAGCGTTCCTCCCGAGAGCGCAGCTTTCTTT
>NA|12|NA|TRBJ1-5|TRBV6-6
CASSTLGQPQHF
TGTGCCAGCAGCACTTTAGGTCAGCCCCAGCATTTT
>few|15|NA|TRBJ1-1|TRBV12-3/TRBV12-4
CASSYLSPGATEAFF
TGTGCCAGCAGCTACCTTTCACCAGGGGCGACTGAAGCTTTCTTT
>NA|16|NA|TRBJ1-6|TRBV20-1
CSASSFGSSYNSPLHF
TGCAGTGCTAGCTCGTTTGGGAGCTCCTATAATTCACCCCTCCACTTT
>many|14|TRBD1|TRBJ2-7|TRBV12-3/TRBV12-4
CASSRTGESYEQYF
TGTGCCAGCAGCCGGACAGGGGAGTCCTACGAGCAGTACTTC
>NA|16|NA|TRBJ2-5|TRBV29-1
CSVSTPGRQAPETQYF
TGCAGCGTTTCAACTCCCGGCCGACAGGCCCCAGAGACCCAGTACTTC
>NA|12|TRBD1|TRBJ1-2|TRBV20-1
CSSRDRIGGYTF
TGCAGTTCGAGGGACAGGATCGGGGGCTACACCTTC
>many|14|NA|TRBJ2-5|TRBV20-1
CSASGGPLQETQYF
TGCAGTGCTAGTGGAGGACCTCTTCAAGAGACCCAGTACTTC
>few|12|NA|TRBJ2-7|TRBV18
CASSTGRLEQYF
TGTGCCAGCTCGACCGGTCGGCTCGAGCAGTACTTC
>few|14|TRBD2|TRBJ2-1|TRBV29-1
CSVDGLAGVNEQFF
TGCAGCGTCGACGGACTAGCGGGAGTGAATGAGCAGTTCTTC
>NA|15|TRBD2|TRBJ2-3|TRBV20-1
CSASGGLTSTDTQYF
TGCAGTGCTAGTGGGGGACTAACTAGCACAGATACGCAGTATTTT
>NA|14|NA|TRBJ2-7|TRBV29-1
CSVEGPRGSYEQYF
TGCAGCGTTGAAGGTCCCAGGGGCTCCTACGAGCAGTACTTC
>NA|14|NA|TRBJ1-4|TRBV5-1
CASSLGRSDEKLFF
TGCGCCAGCAGCCTCGGTCGTTCTGATGAAAAACTGTTTTTT
>NA|16|TRBD1|TRBJ2-7|TRBV7-9
CASSELRTGELYEQYF
TGTGCCAGCAGCGAGCTTCGGACAGGGGAGTTGTACGAGCAGTACTTC
>few|14|NA|TRBJ2-1|TRBV29-1
CSVLPDSGPNEQFF
TGCAGCGTTCTCCCAGATAGCGGACCAAATGAGCAGTTCTTC
>few|15|TRBD2|TRBJ2-5|TRBV9
CASSVGSSGSETQYF
TGTGCCAGCAGCGTAGGGTCTAGCGGGAGTGAGACCCAGTACTTC
>NA|15|TRBD2|TRBJ2-1|TRBV15
CATSTPGLADNEQFF
TGTGCCACCAGCACGCCTGGACTAGCGGACAATGAGCAGTTCTTC
>NA|13|TRBD2|TRBJ2-1|TRBV20-1
CSSQRGGYNEQFF
TGCAGTTCCCAGCGGGGGGGATACAATGAGCAGTTCTTC
>few|16|NA|TRBJ2-3|TRBV20-1
CSATARFRKSTDTQYF
TGCAGTGCTACTGCCCGTTTTAGAAAGAGCACAGATACGCAGTATTTT
>NA|13|NA|TRBJ2-5|TRBV12-3/TRBV12-4
CASSFGGPETQYF
TGTGCCAGCAGTTTCGGTGGGCCAGAGACCCAGTACTTC
>NA|14|TRBD2|TRBJ2-1|TRBV5-1
CASTGTSYPSEQFF
TGCGCCAGCACAGGGACTAGCTACCCTAGCGAGCAGTTCTTC
>few|16|TRBD2|TRBJ2-3|TRBV20-1
CSASSPLRGGTDTQYF
TGCAGTGCTAGCAGTCCCTTGCGGGGGGGCACAGATACGCAGTATTTT
>few|13|NA|TRBJ1-5|TRBV20-1
CSARDRGNQPQHF
TGCAGTGCTAGAGATCGGGGGAATCAGCCCCAGCATTTT
>many|16|NA|TRBJ2-7|TRBV5-1
CASSTGQTGESYEQYF
TGCGCCAGCAGCACCGGACAGACGGGGGAATCCTACGAGCAGTACTTC
>NA|17|TRBD2|TRBJ2-1|TRBV15
CATSRDPGRTSYNEQFF
TGTGCCACCAGCAGAGATCCCGGGAGGACCTCCTACAATGAGCAGTTCTTC
>few|13|NA|TRBJ2-1|TRBV12-3/TRBV12-4
CASSLIEANEQFF
TGTGCCAGCAGTTTGATCGAAGCCAATGAGCAGTTCTTC
>once|18|NA|TRBJ2-1|TRBV5-1
CASSLGGGKGGPHNEQFF
TGCGCCAGCAGCCTTGGGGGCGGCAAAGGGGGACCCCACAATGAGCAGTTCTTC
>NA|14|TRBD1|TRBJ1-1|TRBV5-1
CASSLDGTGAEAFF
TGCGCCAGCAGCTTGGATGGGACAGGGGCTGAAGCTTTCTTT
>many|14|NA|TRBJ1-5|TRBV3-1
CASSQDGVWQPQHF
TGTGCCAGCAGCCAAGATGGGGTTTGGCAGCCCCAGCATTTT